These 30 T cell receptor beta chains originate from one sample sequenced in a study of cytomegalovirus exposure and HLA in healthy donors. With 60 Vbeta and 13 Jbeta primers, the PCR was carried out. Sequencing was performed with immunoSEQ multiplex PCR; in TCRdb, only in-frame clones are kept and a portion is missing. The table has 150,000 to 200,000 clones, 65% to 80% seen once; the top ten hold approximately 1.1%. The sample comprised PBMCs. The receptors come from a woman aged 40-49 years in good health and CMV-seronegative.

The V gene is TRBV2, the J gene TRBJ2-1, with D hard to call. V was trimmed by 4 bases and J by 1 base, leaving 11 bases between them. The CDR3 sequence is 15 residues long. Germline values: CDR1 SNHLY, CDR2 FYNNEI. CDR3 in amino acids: CASSVSVYSYNEQFF. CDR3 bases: TGTGCCAGCAGTGTATCGGTCTATTCCTACAATGAGCAGTTCTTC.

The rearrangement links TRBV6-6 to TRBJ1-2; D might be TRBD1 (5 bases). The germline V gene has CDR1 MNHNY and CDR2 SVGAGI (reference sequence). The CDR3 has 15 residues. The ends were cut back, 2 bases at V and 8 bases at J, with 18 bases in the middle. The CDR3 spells CASSYKDAQGGGYTF. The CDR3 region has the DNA TGTGCCAGCAGTTACAAGGACGCCCAGGGTGGCGGCTACACCTTC.

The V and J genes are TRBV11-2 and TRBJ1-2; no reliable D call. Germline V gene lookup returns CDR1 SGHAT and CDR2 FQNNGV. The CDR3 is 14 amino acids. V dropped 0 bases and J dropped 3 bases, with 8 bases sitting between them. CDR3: CASSLDGVDYGYTF. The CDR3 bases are TGTGCCAGCAGCTTAGACGGGGTCGACTATGGCTACACCTTC.

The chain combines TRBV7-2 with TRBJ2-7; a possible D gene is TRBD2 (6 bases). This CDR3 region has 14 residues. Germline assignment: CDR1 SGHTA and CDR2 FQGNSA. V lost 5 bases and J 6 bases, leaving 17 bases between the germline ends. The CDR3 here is CASSPRGGGLEQYF. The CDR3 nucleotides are TGTGCCAGCAGCCCCCGAGGTGGAGGGCTCGAGCAGTACTTC.

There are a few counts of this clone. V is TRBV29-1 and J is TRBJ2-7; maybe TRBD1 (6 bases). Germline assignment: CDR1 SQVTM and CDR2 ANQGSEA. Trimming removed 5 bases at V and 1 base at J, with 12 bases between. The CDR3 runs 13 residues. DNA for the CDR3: TGCAGCGTTACAGGGTACCAGTCCTACGAGCAGTACTTC. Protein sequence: CSVTGYQSYEQYF.

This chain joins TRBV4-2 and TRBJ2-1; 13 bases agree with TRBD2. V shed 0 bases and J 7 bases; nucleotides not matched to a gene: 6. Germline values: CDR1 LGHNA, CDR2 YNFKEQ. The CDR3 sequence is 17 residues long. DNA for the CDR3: TGTGCCAGCAGCCAAGAGGTAGGACTAGCGGGAGAAAATGAGCAGTTCTTC. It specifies CASSQEVGLAGENEQFF.

CDR3 nucleotides: TGTGCCAGTAATGACAACAGAGCTTATCAGCCCCAGCATTTT. Translating gives CASNDNRAYQPQHF. This sequence joins TRBV19 and TRBJ1-5; D unclear. In germline, CDR1 is LNHDA, CDR2 SQIVND (reference sequence). V dropped 7 bases and J dropped 5 bases, with 15 bases sitting between them. CDR3 length equals 14 residues.

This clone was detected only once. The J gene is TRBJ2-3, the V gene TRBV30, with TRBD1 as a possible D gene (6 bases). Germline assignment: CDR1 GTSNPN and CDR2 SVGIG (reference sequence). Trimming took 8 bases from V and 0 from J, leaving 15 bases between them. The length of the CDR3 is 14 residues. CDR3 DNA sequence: TGTGCCCGGGCTGGACAGACGAGCACAGATACGCAGTATTTT. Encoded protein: CARAGQTSTDTQYF.

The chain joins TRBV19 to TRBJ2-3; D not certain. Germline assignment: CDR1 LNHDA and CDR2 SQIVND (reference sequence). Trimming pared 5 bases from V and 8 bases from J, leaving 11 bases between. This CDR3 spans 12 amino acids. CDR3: CASSQEFGTQYF. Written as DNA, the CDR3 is TGTGCCAGTAGTCAAGAGTTCGGTACGCAGTATTTT. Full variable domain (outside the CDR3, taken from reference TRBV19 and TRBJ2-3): DGGITQSPKYLFRKEGQNVTLSCEQNLNHDAMYWYRQDPGQGLRLIYYSQIVNDFQKGDIAEGYSVSREKKESFPLTVTSAQKNPTAFYLCASSQEFGTQYFGPGTRLTVL.

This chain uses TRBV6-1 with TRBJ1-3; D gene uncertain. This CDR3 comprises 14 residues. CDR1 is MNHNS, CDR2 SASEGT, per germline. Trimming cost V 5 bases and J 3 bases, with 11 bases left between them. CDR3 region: CASSLGRIGNTIYF. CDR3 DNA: TGTGCCAGCAGTTTGGGCAGAATTGGAAACACCATATATTTT.

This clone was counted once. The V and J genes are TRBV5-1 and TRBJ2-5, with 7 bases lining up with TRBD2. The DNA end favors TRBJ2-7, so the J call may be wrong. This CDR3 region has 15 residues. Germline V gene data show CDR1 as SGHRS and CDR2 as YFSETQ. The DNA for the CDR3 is TGCGCCAGCAGCTTGGCGGCGGGAGACCCTTACGAGCAGTACTTC. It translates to CASSLAAGDPYEQYF.

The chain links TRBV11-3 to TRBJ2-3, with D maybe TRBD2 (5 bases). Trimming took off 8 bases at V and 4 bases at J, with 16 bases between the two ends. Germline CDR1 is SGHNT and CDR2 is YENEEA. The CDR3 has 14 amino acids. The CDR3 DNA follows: TGTGCCAGCTCCCCGGGGAGTAACCCAGATACGCAGTATTTT. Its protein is CASSPGSNPDTQYF.

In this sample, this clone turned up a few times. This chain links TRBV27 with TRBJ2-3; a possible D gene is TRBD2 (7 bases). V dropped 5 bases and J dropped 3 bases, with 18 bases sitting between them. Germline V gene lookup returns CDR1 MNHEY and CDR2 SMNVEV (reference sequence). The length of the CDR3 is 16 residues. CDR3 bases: TGTGCCAGCAGTCTTAACAGGGAGGGGAGGACAGATACGCAGTATTTT. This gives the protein CASSLNREGRTDTQYF.

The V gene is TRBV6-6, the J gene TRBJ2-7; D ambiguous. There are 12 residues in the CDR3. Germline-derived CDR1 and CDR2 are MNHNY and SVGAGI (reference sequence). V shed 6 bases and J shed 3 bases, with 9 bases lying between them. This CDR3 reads CASSLFFYEQYF. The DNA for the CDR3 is TGTGCCAGCAGCCTCTTCTTCTACGAGCAGTACTTC.

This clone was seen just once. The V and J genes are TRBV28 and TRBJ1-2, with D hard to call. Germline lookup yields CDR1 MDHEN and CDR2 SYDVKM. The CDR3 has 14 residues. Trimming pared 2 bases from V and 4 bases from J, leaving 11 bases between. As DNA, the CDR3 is TGTGCCAGCAGTTTAAGCGGGCCCTTCTATGGCTACACCTTC. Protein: CASSLSGPFYGYTF.

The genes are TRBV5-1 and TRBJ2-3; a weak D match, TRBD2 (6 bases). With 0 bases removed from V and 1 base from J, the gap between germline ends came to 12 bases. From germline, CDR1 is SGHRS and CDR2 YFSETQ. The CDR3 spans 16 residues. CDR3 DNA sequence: TGCGCCAGCAGCTTGGTAGGAGGGGCCCGCACAGATACGCAGTATTTT. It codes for CASSLVGGARTDTQYF.

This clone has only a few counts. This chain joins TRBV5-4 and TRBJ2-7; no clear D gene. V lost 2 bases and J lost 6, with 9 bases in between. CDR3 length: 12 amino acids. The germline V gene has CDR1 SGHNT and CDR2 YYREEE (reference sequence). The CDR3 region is CASSFAQREQYF. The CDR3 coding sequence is TGTGCCAGCAGCTTCGCGCAGCGCGAGCAGTACTTC. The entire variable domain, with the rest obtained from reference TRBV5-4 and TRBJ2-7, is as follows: ETGVTQSPTHLIKTRGQQVTLRCSSQSGHNTVSWYQQALGQGPQFIFQYYREEENGRGNFPPRFSGLQFPNYSSELNVNALELDDSALYLCASSFAQREQYFGPGTRLTVT.

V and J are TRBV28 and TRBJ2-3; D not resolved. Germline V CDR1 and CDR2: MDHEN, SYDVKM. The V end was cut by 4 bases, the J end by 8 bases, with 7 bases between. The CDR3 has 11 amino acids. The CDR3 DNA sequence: TGTGCCAGCAGTTCCGCGGTTACGCAGTATTTT. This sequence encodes CASSSAVTQYF. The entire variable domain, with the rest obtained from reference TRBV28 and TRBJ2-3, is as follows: DVKVTQSSRYLVKRTGEKVFLECVQDMDHENMFWYRQDPGLGLRLIYFSYDVKMKEKGDIPEGYSVSREKKERFSLILESASTNQTSMYLCASSSAVTQYFGPGTRLTVL.

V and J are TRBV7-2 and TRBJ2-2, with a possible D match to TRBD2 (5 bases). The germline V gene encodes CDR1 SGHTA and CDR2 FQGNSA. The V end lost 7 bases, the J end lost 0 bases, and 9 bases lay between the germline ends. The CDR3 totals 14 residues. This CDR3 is CASKGGPNTGELFF. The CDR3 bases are TGTGCCAGCAAAGGCGGGCCGAACACCGGGGAGCTGTTTTTT.

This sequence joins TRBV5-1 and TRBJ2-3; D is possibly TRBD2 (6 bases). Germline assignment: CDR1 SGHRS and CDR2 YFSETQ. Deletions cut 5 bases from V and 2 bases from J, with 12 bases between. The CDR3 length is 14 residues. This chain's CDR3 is CASSYGSTTDTQYF. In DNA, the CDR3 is TGCGCCAGCAGTTACGGGAGCACCACAGATACGCAGTATTTT.

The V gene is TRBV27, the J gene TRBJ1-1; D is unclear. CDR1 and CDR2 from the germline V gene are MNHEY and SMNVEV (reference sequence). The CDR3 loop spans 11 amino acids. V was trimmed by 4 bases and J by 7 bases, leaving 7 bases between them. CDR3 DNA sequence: TGTGCCAGCAGTTCCCGCGTTGAAGCTTTCTTT. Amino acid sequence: CASSSRVEAFF.

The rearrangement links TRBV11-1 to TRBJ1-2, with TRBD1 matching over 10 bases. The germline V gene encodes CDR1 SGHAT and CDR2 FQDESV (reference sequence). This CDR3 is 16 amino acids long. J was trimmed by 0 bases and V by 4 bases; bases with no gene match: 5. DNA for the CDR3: TGTGCCAGCAGCTACGGGGACAGGGGTTCTAACTATGGCTACACCTTC. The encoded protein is CASSYGDRGSNYGYTF.

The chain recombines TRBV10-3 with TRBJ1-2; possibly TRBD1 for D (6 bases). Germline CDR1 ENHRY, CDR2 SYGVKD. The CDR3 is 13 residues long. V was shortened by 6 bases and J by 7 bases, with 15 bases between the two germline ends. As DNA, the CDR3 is TGTGCCATCAGCCTCCGAGGGGGAGCTGGCTACACCTTC. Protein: CAISLRGGAGYTF.

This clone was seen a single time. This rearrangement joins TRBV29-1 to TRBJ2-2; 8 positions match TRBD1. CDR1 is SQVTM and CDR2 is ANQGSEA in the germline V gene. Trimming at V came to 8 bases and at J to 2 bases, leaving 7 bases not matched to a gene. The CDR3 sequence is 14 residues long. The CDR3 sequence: CSSTGTGNTGELFF. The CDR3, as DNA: TGCAGCTCAACCGGGACAGGAAACACCGGGGAGCTGTTTTTT.

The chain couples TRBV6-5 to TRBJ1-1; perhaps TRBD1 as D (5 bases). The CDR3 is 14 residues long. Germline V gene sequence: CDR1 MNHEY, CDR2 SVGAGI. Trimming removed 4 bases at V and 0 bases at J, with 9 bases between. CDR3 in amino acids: CASSFQGMNTEAFF. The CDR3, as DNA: TGTGCCAGCAGTTTTCAGGGTATGAACACTGAAGCTTTCTTT.

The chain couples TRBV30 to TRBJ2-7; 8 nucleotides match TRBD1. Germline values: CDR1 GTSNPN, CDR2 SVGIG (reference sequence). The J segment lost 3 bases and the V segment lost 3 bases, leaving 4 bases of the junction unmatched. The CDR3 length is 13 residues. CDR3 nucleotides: TGTGCCTGGAGCTCCGGACAGGGCTACGAGCAGTACTTC. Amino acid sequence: CAWSSGQGYEQYF.

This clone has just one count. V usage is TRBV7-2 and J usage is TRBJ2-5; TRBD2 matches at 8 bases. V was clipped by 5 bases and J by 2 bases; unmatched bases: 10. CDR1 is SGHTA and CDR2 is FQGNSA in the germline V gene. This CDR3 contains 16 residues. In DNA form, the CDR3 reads TGTGCCAGCAGCCTCACCGGGACTAGTTATCAAGAGACCCAGTACTTC. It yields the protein CASSLTGTSYQETQYF.

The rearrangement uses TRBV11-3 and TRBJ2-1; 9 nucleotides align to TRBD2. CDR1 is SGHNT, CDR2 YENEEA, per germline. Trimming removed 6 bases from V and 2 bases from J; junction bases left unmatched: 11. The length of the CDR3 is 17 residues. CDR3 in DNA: TGTGCCAGCAGTCAGGACCTAGCGGGACTACCCTACAATGAGCAGTTCTTC. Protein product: CASSQDLAGLPYNEQFF.

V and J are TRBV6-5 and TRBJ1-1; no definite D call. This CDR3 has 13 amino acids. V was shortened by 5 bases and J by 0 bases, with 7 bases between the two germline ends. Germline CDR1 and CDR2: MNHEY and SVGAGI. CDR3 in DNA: TGTGCCAGCAGTGTAACTATGAACACTGAAGCTTTCTTT. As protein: CASSVTMNTEAFF.

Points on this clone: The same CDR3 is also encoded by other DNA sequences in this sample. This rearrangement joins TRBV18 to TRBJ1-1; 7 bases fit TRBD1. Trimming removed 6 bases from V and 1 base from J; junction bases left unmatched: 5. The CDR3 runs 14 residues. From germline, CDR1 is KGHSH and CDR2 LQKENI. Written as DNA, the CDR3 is TGTGCCAGCTCGCCAGGGACAGAGAACACTGAAGCTTTCTTT. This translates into CASSPGTENTEAFF.